There are a few counts of the clone carrying this TCR beta chain. Sequenced by immunoSEQ multiplex PCR; TCRdb stores in-frame clones only, minus some. The repertoire holds fewer than 250,000 clones, 82% seen once, with 6.5% to 9.5% in the top ten. It was during active infection that Seattle patients were enrolled and then longitudinally followed. The sample is drawn from a study of blood T cell repertoires in COVID-19. V lost 5 bases and J lost 1, with 15 bases in between. CDR1 is LNHDA and CDR2 is SQIVND in the germline V gene (reference sequence). The CDR3 has 16 amino acids. The origin of this receptor is a woman aged 60 to 75 with COVID-19, enrolled during active disease. The chain joins TRBV19 to TRBJ2-4; no clear D gene. What was sequenced was peripheral blood. The CDR3 DNA is TGTGCCAGTAGTCTCATTGAGGCCACTGCCAAAAACATTCAGTACTTC. Translating gives CASSLIEATAKNIQYF.